This TCR beta chain was identified in a study of graft-versus-host responses after intestinal transplantation. General observations from the study: Ileal or blood samples showed some GvH clones first, and such clones were also found in recipient marrow.

This CDR3 comprises 14 residues. J was trimmed by 3 bases and V by 0 bases; bases with no gene match: 1. The germline CDR1 and CDR2 sequences are SGHTA and FQGNSA. The data were produced by immunoSEQ multiplex PCR, yet TCRdb's version contains in-frame clones alone and is incomplete. The repertoire holds approximately 24,000 clones, with about 95% as singletons. Points on this clone: Its target is unknown.

The chain has TRBV7-2 and TRBJ2-7; TRBD2 matches 8 bases. The source of this sequence is a human patient who received an intestinal transplant, so some T cells may come from the graft donor. Material: PBMCs, obtained 30 days after intestinal transplant. The CDR3 region is CASSLAGLGYEQYF. The DNA for the CDR3 is TGTGCCAGCAGCTTAGCGGGACTAGGCTACGAGCAGTACTTC. Filled out from reference TRBV7-2 and TRBJ2-7, the complete variable domain reads GAGVSQSPSNKVTEKGKDVELRCDPISGHTALYWYRQSLGQGLEFLIYFQGNSAPDKSGLPSDRFSAERTGGSVSTLTIQRTQQEDSAVYLCASSLAGLGYEQYFGPGTRLTVT.